This T cell receptor (beta chain) was sequenced in a study of early T cells in non-severe SARS-CoV-2 infection. Study in general: Sequencing used unsorted whole-blood bulk RNA, so chains lack pairing. General study findings and limits: VDJdb matching, biased toward anti-spike CD8 responses, missed private and CD4 specificities.

V was pared by 5 bases and J by 0 bases, with 5 bases of the junction left unmatched. This CDR3 region has 15 residues. Germline loops: CDR1 MGHRA, CDR2 YSYEKL. This clonotype turned up a few times. What it binds is unknown. The library protocol tagged individual cDNA molecules with unique molecular identifiers. TCRdb independently ran MiXCR on the 5' RACE reads; one entry per CDR3 protein. The sample contains 75,000 or so distinct CDR3 sequences, 10% to 15% of which appear only once. The gene calls are TRBV4-1 and TRBJ2-3, with TRBD2 matching 7 bases. The clonotype comes from an adult who was a healthcare worker with PCR-confirmed SARS-CoV-2 infection or an uninfected control (not recorded which). Sequenced material: whole blood. The CDR3 protein is CASSFQRESTDTQYF. In DNA, the CDR3 is TGCGCCAGCAGCTTCCAGCGGGAAAGCACAGATACGCAGTATTTT.